This T cell receptor (beta chain) was sequenced during a study of blood T cell repertoires in COVID-19. Study-wide context: Collection of acute and convalescent COVID-19 samples took place in the United States, Italy and Spain. PBMCs, B-cell-depleted T cells, or T cells provided the cDNA or gDNA that made up the material.

The V and J ends lost 0 bases and 4 bases, in that order; junction bases with no gene match: 1. The germline CDR1 and CDR2 sequences are KGHSH and LQKENI. The CDR3 is 15 amino acids. As handled by the study authors: Estimation of nucleated cell counts relied on the amplification of reference gene primers. The protocol was immunoSEQ multiplex PCR, while the TCRdb copy is restricted to in-frame clones and leaves out a portion. The V and J calls and clone size come from that table; D and trimming were worked out from the DNA. The sample carries roughly 50,000 clones, approximately 80% recorded once. V is TRBV18 and J is TRBJ1-5, with TRBD1 identical over 9 bases. This clonotype was sampled from a man in his forties with acute or convalescent COVID-19. Material for sequencing was peripheral blood. The CDR3 DNA reads TGTGCCAGCTCACCACCAGGGACAGGGAATCAGCCCCAGCATTTT. This sequence encodes CASSPPGTGNQPQHF.